Each of the 8 T cell receptor beta chains below was sequenced from the same sample in a study of technical replicates of blood from several donors. Clones were read by immunoSEQ multiplex PCR, and TCRdb kept only the in-frame ones, dropping some. The sample yields around 100,000 clones, just under 95% seen once. Input material: T cells isolated from PBMCs. Source of these receptors: a human donor in good health.

This chain connects TRBV7-9 to TRBJ2-2; 8 bases are a match to TRBD2. V shed 1 base and J 5 bases; nucleotides not matched to a gene: 6. The CDR3 runs to 16 residues. CDR1 and CDR2 (germline): SEHNR, FQNEAQ (reference sequence). Here the CDR3 reads CASSLVPAGVTGELFF. The CDR3, as DNA: TGTGCCAGCAGCTTAGTCCCAGCGGGGGTAACCGGGGAGCTGTTTTTT.

This chain connects TRBV25-1 to TRBJ2-7, with D perhaps TRBD2 (6 bases). V was cut by 4 bases and J by 0 bases, with 16 bases left in between. Germline-derived CDR1 and CDR2 are MGHDK and SYGVNS. The CDR3 length is 16 residues. CDR3 in DNA: TGTGCCAGCAGTGGACCCCGGGAGATCCCCTCCTACGAGCAGTACTTC. This codes for CASSGPREIPSYEQYF.

The V and J genes are TRBV6-5 and TRBJ2-3; TRBD2 matches 7 bases. This CDR3 contains 15 residues. J lost 3 bases, V lost 6 bases, and 9 bases had no gene match. Germline-derived CDR1 and CDR2 are MNHEY and SVGAGI. The chain's CDR3 is CASSRRGEGTDTQYF. The CDR3 DNA is TGTGCCAGCAGCCGTCGGGGGGAGGGGACAGATACGCAGTATTTT.

The chain couples TRBV5-4 to TRBJ2-3; no reliable D call. Germline loops: CDR1 SGHNT, CDR2 YYREEE (reference sequence). The length of the CDR3 is 14 residues. The V end was cut by 5 bases, the J end by 0 bases, with 10 bases between. For the CDR3, the DNA is TGTGCCAGCAGTCGATACTCTAGCACAGATACGCAGTATTTT. Its translation is CASSRYSSTDTQYF.

The chain links TRBV5-6 to TRBJ2-7; unclear D gene. The CDR3 contains 15 residues. Trimming took off 1 base at V and 1 base at J, with 12 bases between the two ends. Germline V lookup: CDR1 SGHDT, CDR2 YYEEEE. The CDR3 reads CASSLLGPRSYEQYF. The CDR3 DNA reads TGTGCCAGCAGCTTGCTCGGCCCCAGGTCCTACGAGCAGTACTTC.

The chain employs TRBV29-1 and TRBJ1-2; no clear D gene. CDR3 length: 13 residues. CDR1 and CDR2 (germline): SQVTM, ANQGSEA. Trimming removed 0 bases at V and 6 bases at J, with 11 bases between. The CDR3 is CSVEDGGFHGYTF. Here the CDR3 DNA reads TGCAGCGTTGAAGATGGAGGTTTCCATGGCTACACCTTC.

The genes are TRBV6-6 and TRBJ1-5, with a weak D call TRBD1 (6 bases). Looked up from germline, CDR1 is MNHNY and CDR2 is SVGAGI (reference sequence). V was shortened by 7 bases and J by 4 bases, with 17 bases between the two germline ends. The CDR3 extends over 15 amino acids. CDR3 region: CASKSGRQGNQPQHF. CDR3 sequence (DNA): TGTGCCAGCAAATCCGGGAGGCAGGGGAATCAGCCCCAGCATTTT.

The sample holds a few counts of this clone. This chain links TRBV11-2 with TRBJ1-1, with a weak D call TRBD1 (6 bases). The germline gives CDR1 SGHAT, CDR2 FQNNGV. The CDR3 runs to 15 residues. Trimming shortened V by 2 bases and J by 5 bases, and 15 bases separated the two germline ends. This chain's CDR3 is CASSLSQRGGTEAFF. The DNA of the CDR3 is TGTGCCAGCAGCTTAAGTCAAAGGGGGGGGACTGAAGCTTTCTTT. Together with reference TRBV11-2 and TRBJ1-1, the CDR3 gives the full variable domain: EAGVAQSPRYKIIEKRQSVAFWCNPISGHATLYWYQQILGQGPKLLIQFQNNGVVDDSQLPKDRFSAERLKGVDSTLKIQPAKLEDSAVYLCASSLSQRGGTEAFFGQGTRLTVV.